Described below is a single T cell receptor beta chain sequence and its context. The entry originates in a study of T cell changes during pregnancy in multiple sclerosis. Only in-frame clones appear in the TCRdb table, and some are missing; sequencing was by immunoSEQ multiplex PCR. Here the sample spans 90,000 to 95,000 clones, about 91% being singletons. Germline-derived CDR1 and CDR2 are LGHNA and YNFKEQ. The ends were cut back, 0 bases at V and 2 bases at J, with 12 bases in the middle. CDR3 length equals 16 residues. The sequences come from peripheral blood, collected before pregnancy. The clonotype originates from a female donor with multiple sclerosis, enrolled in a pregnancy study. The V and J genes are TRBV4-2 and TRBJ2-3, with D perhaps matching TRBD2 (6 bases). CDR3 in amino acids: CASSQDPGRDTDTQYF. As DNA, the CDR3 is TGTGCCAGCAGCCAAGATCCTGGGCGGGACACAGATACGCAGTATTTT.